Shown below are 4 T cell receptor beta chains from a single sample sequenced in a study of radiotherapy plus CTLA-4 blockade in lung cancer. Generated by immunoSEQ multiplex PCR, the TCRdb table keeps only in-frame clones and is missing some. Of 70,000 to 90,000 clones in the sample, more than 85% are singletons; the top ten hold 0.85% to 0.95%. Here the sequenced sample was peripheral blood, taken from a patient treated with radiotherapy plus ipilimumab. Receptor source: a human donor with non-small cell lung cancer who had stable disease on radiotherapy plus ipilimumab.

The chain uses TRBV29-1 and TRBJ2-7, with D perhaps TRBD2 (6 bases). Germline V gene sequence: CDR1 SQVTM, CDR2 ANQGSEA. The V gene lost 4 bases and the J gene lost 1 base, with 11 bases spanning the gap. This CDR3 contains 13 residues. The CDR3 spells CSVGGSGSYEQYF. DNA of the CDR3: TGCAGCGTTGGTGGTAGCGGTTCCTACGAGCAGTACTTC.

This clone has only a few counts. The J gene is TRBJ1-3, the V gene TRBV5-1; D perhaps matches TRBD1 (6 bases). This CDR3 comprises 16 residues. V was trimmed by 4 bases and J by 1 base, leaving 15 bases between them. CDR1 is SGHRS and CDR2 is YFSETQ in the germline V gene. CDR3 amino acids: CASSLGQSPSGNTIYF. CDR3 sequence (DNA): TGCGCCAGCAGCCTAGGACAGTCCCCTTCTGGAAACACCATATATTTT.

This rearrangement joins TRBV7-3 to TRBJ2-1; D is uncertain. Looked up from germline, CDR1 is SGHTA and CDR2 is FQGTGA. Deletions cut 4 bases from V and 6 bases from J, with 10 bases between. The CDR3 totals 13 residues. This CDR3 is CASSSRYGNEQFF. Here the CDR3 DNA reads TGTGCCAGCAGCTCCCGATACGGCAATGAGCAGTTCTTC.

The V and J genes are TRBV9 and TRBJ2-3; no reliable D call. Germline CDR1 reads SGDLS; CDR2 reads YYNGEE. With 0 bases removed from V and 2 bases from J, the gap between germline ends came to 7 bases. This CDR3 is 14 amino acids long. The chain's CDR3 is CASSVEGATDTQYF. For the CDR3, the DNA is TGTGCCAGCAGCGTAGAGGGCGCCACAGATACGCAGTATTTT.